This T cell receptor beta chain was documented in a study of graft-versus-host responses after intestinal transplantation. Overall study: Recipients got multivisceral, liver-intestinal, or isolated intestinal transplants. Study observations and caveats: GvH clonotypes were identified within recipient marrow, with a subset emerging first in ileum or blood. Among circulating GvH clones, peak levels were associated with early post-transplant declines in HvG clones.

On this clone: Its antigen is undetermined.

Sequenced by immunoSEQ multiplex PCR; TCRdb stores in-frame clones only, minus some. The repertoire holds 20,000 or so clones, around 85% seen once, with more than 0.9% in the top ten. Trimming removed 9 bases from V and 6 bases from J, with 18 bases in between. The CDR3 is made up of 13 amino acids. The germline V gene encodes CDR1 LNHDA and CDR2 SQIVND (reference sequence). Specimen: PBMCs, collected 450 to 490 days after intestinal transplant. The chain combines TRBV19 with TRBJ2-7, with a tentative D call TRBD2 (6 bases). The TCR comes from a human patient who received an intestinal transplant, so some T cells may come from the graft donor. The CDR3 bases are TGTGCCAGCGGGTGGGGGGTAGACGGCGAGCAGTACTTC. It specifies CASGWGVDGEQYF.